The present entry profiles one T cell receptor beta chain with its context. Its antigen is unknown. No base quality information exists; no much larger clone differs at one position. The data were obtained in a study of cytomegalovirus exposure and HLA in healthy donors (dated by TCRdb to about 2017). For the study in its entirety: According to an earlier analysis of a few hundred of the donors, about 179 million T cells yielded some 110 million unique TCR beta sequences and 276 Gb of sequence data. On average, roughly 240,000 unique TCR beta nucleotide sequences were sequenced per donor among a few hundred genotyped donors of the cohort, with about 17% of those sequences being non-productive. Alongside the repertoire data, information on donor age, sex, ethnicity and CMV serostatus was compiled. The study used immunosequencing to profile the T cell repertoires of approximately 640 subjects and linked those repertoires to cytomegalovirus serostatus. Along with the approximately 650-subject first cohort, a separate validation cohort of over 90 different subjects was used. Every repertoire in the discovery cohort had been generated on one and the same sequencing platform. Because of strong linkage in the cohort, roughly five DR-DQ haplotypes were treated as single units for association and clustering. The aim of the study was to test whether cataloging public T cell receptors could identify signatures of past pathogen exposure. HLA typing covered class I and class II loci at four-digit resolution. A later analysis re-examined previously published TCR beta repertoires from more than 650 donors and added high-resolution HLA genotyping to investigate patterns of TCR occurrence. To predict cytomegalovirus infection status, the study combined high-throughput TCR immunosequencing, statistical association of individual TCRs with disease status, and machine learning. Typing coverage differed by locus: A, B, C, DRB1 and DQB1 were typed in roughly 620-630 donors, DQA1 in 522, DPA1 in approximately 610, and DPB1 in roughly 470. In an earlier analysis of 587 of the donors, high-throughput TCR beta sequencing was used to judge whether each TCR beta V gene segment behaved as functional or pseudogenic. In the later analysis, no new phenotypic data were used to find candidate immune exposures; instead, reliance was placed on TCR beta sequences and their occurrence across donors. The genetic ancestry cluster associated with self-reported Caucasian donors included roughly 84% of the roughly 400 genotyped donors. Genome-wide SNP genotypes for about 65% of the roughly 670 donors were used in a later genetic analysis, which treated that subset as a discovery cohort. Around 330 gigabases of sequencing data and around 85 million unique TCR sequences made up an early release that covered several hundred HLA-typed donors. Study-wide findings and limitations: The authors suggested that the approach could potentially be extended to other disease states and immunological phenotypes. In a later genetic analysis, a missense DCLRE1C variant was associated with V-gene and J-gene trimming of TCR beta chains, and the association was replicated in an independent cohort. Some IMGT-functional V segments, including TRBV6-2 and TRBV6-3, could not be distinguished by the 87-base-pair reads and were therefore excluded. The classifier was reported to diagnose cytomegalovirus status with high specificity and sensitivity in both the original cohort and the validation cohort. A later genetic analysis reported fewer N-insertions in productive TCRs among donors in an Asian-associated ancestry cluster than the roughly 650-donor mean. In a later analysis, the rate of TCR association differed among HLA loci, with DRB1 alleles having the most associated TCRs and HLA-C alleles having the fewest. A total of 164 TCR beta chains were listed by the study as associated with cytomegalovirus. A later analysis reported that several top co-occurrence clusters appeared linked to parvovirus B19, influenza, CMV and Epstein-Barr virus. Correlated functional status among segregating V segments might reflect linkage disequilibrium, but an unknown experimental factor could not be ruled out. Specific HLA alleles were associated with roughly 17,000 TCR beta sequences at a false discovery rate of 0.05 in a later analysis. According to a later analysis, most CMV-associated TCR beta chains appeared to be HLA-restricted, and the HLA associations seemed to be driven largely by CMV exposure. A further reported finding was that TCR beta sequences accurately predicted the HLA-A and HLA-B alleles for most subjects in the first cohort. This cohort had only TCR beta chains sequenced, and the lack of alpha or paired-chain data limited which features could be detected. In a later analysis, HLA-associated TCR beta chains were found to be more clonally expanded and to have lower generation probabilities than equally common non-associated chains. The presence/absence analyses assumed that sequencing depth was roughly uniform across donors, and that assumption may not be true. Assigning TCR associations to individual alleles was difficult when HLA alleles, especially DR and DQ, strongly co-occurred. Across donors, most TCR sequences were observed very rarely, whereas some public TCRs were present in many individuals. HLA typing was unavailable for some donors at each locus, so association tests used only the typed subset. Because counts were too low, roughly 17 rarely observed V segments, including chromosome 9 orphons, were left out of the earlier analysis of over 550 of the donors. In an earlier analysis of approximately 590 of the donors, most TCR beta V segments appeared in productive rearrangements about 87% or about 30% of the time, broadly matching IMGT annotations. CMV serostatus was the only immune exposure information available for the cohort. A cluster of highly shared sequence variants was judged likely to be a technical artifact of the sequencing pipeline. Three of the identified cytomegalovirus-associated TCR beta chains were confirmed in vitro to be specific for cytomegalovirus antigens.

The CDR3 measures 14 amino acids from cysteine to phenylalanine. The read is trimmed to its CDR3 DNA, 42 bases read in frame from base 1. For CDR1 and CDR2, the germline V gene lists SGHTA and FQGTGA. V sheds 5 bases and J sheds 1 base, leaving 11 bases between their ends. The cohort comprised 710 or so healthy bone marrow donors. At the time of sampling, all cohort members were nominally healthy, though unrecorded immune exposures were likely present. The donor was CMV seropositive and belonged to the group of over 250 seropositive cohort members. Every donor gave a peripheral blood sample, and the peripheral blood mononuclear cells from that sample were used for TCR beta sequencing. Genomic DNA was extracted from the blood cell samples with the Qiagen DNeasy Blood Extraction Kit. Libraries were built with the immunoSEQ multiplex PCR assay. A mixture of 60 forward primers for TCR Vbeta segments and 13 reverse primers for TCR Jbeta segments was used in the multiplex PCR. A multiplex PCR assay on genomic DNA amplified the CDR3 region of rearranged TCR beta genes. The amplified TCR beta libraries were sequenced on the Illumina HiSeq System as 87-base-pair reads. Regarding the original processing steps: In a later analysis, roughly 80 million unique TCR beta chains were counted across the 500 to 700 repertoires, and roughly 9.9 million of these chains were shared by at least two donors. Raw reads were error-corrected and collapsed into unique sequences by a nearest-neighbor algorithm in which closely related sequences were merged to remove PCR and sequencing errors. V, D and J gene segments were assigned by aligning CDR3 sequences to IMGT reference sequences. For a sequence to be retained, at least a six-nucleotide match to both a V gene segment and a J gene segment was required. A rearrangement counted as productive if the CDR3 had no stop codons and remained in frame with V and J, and every other rearrangement counted as non-productive. CDR3 was defined by IMGT convention, running from the second conserved V-encoded cysteine to the conserved J-encoded phenylalanine. In an earlier analysis of 500 to 650 of the donors, sequences lacking an unambiguous match to a single V gene segment were excluded. In an earlier analysis of some 590 of the donors, V segments were called functional above 56.7% productive rearrangements and were called segregating when the between-donor standard deviation exceeded 5%. A statistical classification framework was built to diagnose cytomegalovirus status from the catalog of TCR beta chain sequences. A later analysis assigned V and J genes by comparing TCR nucleotide sequences with IMGT/GENE-DB human TR gene sequences. A later analysis assigned CDR3 sequences and most-parsimonious VDJ recombination scenarios with the TCRdist pipeline. In a later analysis, each TCR beta chain was defined by its CDR3 amino acid sequence together with its V-gene family, and reads without a unique V-gene family were excluded. To address suspected cross-contamination and a sequencing artifact, a later analysis removed a few hundred highly shared, low-generation-probability nucleotide sequences. For each public chain, a later analysis derived a clonal expansion index from normalized ranks of inferred template counts within each repertoire. In a later analysis, generation probabilities were computed using a VDJ recombination model fitted to out-of-frame rearrangements, and the results were checked against IGoR. Hypergeometric tests were used in a later analysis to score TCR-TCR, TCR-HLA and TCR-CMV co-occurrence, with a repertoire-size bias correction applied to the TCR pairs. In a later analysis, false discovery rates were estimated by permuting HLA or CMV assignments 20 times. In a later analysis, co-occurring TCRs were grouped using DBSCAN, and TCRdist sequence similarity was added for clustering within HLA-allele-positive subsets. For co-occurrence clustering, repertoires with fewer than 30,000 or more than 120,000 public chains were excluded, along with four to six repertoires with anomalous nucleotide sharing. The table comes from immuneACCESS by way of TCRdb, which keeps in-frame sequences with V and J called. Part of the clones is missing from these tables; in studies checked, under half for an unresolved V gene and the rest for unknown reasons. That table furnishes V, J and clone size, whereas the DNA furnished D and trimming. This sample lists over 85,000 clones; 60% to 85% were detected once. Clones ranked in the top ten supply 2.5% to 3% of the sample.

This clonotype was sampled from a woman aged 55-69 years in good health and CMV-seropositive. The rearranged chain carries TRBV7-3 and TRBJ1-1; the D gene is possibly TRBD1, with 5 bases matching. Sequencing was performed on PBMCs. The CDR3 loop reads CASSPGEENTEAFF. Here is the DNA: TGTGCCAGCAGCCCGGGGGAGGAGAACACTGAAGCTTTCTTT.